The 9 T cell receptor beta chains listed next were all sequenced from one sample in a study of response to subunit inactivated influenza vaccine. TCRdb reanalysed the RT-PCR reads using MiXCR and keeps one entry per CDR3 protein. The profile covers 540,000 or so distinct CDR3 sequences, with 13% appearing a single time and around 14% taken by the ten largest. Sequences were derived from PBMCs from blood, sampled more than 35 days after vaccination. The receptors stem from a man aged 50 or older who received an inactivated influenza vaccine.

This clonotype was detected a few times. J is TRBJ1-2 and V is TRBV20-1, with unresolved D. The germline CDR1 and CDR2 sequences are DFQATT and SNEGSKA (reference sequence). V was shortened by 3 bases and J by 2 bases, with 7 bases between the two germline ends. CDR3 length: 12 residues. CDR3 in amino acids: CSARTENYGYTF. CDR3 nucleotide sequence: TGCAGTGCTAGGACGGAAAACTATGGCTACACCTTC.

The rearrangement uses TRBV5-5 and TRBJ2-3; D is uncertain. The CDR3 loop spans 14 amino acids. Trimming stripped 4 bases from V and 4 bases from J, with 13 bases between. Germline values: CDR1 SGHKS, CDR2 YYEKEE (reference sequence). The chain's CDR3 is CASSPLQMPDTQYF. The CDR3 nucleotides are TGTGCCAGCAGCCCCCTCCAAATGCCAGATACGCAGTATTTT. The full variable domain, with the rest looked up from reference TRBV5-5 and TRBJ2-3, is DAGVTQSPTHLIKTRGQQVTLRCSPISGHKSVSWYQQVLGQGPQFIFQYYEKEERGRGNFPDRFSARQFPNYSSELNVNALLLGDSALYLCASSPLQMPDTQYFGPGTRLTVL.

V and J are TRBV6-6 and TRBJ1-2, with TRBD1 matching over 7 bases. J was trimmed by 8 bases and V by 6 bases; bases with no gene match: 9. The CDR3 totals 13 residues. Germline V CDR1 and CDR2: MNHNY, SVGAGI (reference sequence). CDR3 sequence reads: CASRSGQAQGYTF. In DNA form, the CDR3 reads TGTGCCAGCAGATCCGGACAGGCCCAGGGCTACACCTTC.

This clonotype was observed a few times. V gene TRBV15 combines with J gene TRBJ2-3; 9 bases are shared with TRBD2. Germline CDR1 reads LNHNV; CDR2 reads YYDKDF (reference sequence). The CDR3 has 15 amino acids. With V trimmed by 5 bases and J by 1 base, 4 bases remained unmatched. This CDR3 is CATSRVAGGTDTQYF. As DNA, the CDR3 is TGTGCCACCAGCCGAGTAGCGGGGGGCACAGATACGCAGTATTTT.

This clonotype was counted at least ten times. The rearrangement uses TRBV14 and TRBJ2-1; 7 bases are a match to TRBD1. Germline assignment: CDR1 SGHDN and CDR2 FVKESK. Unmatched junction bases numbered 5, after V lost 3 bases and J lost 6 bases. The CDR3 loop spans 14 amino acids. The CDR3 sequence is CASSQDRRPNEQFF. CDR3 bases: TGTGCCAGCAGCCAGGACAGGCGACCCAATGAGCAGTTCTTC.

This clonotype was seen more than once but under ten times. The CDR3 sequence is CASSLALLAGGANTEAFF. The CDR3 nucleotides read TGTGCCAGCAGCTTAGCGCTTTTGGCAGGGGGGGCGAACACTGAAGCTTTCTTT. This chain links TRBV7-2 with TRBJ1-1; 7 nucleotides agree with TRBD1. CDR1 SGHTA and CDR2 FQGNSA come from the germline V gene. The CDR3 contains 18 residues. J lost 1 base, V lost 0 bases, and 11 bases had no gene match.

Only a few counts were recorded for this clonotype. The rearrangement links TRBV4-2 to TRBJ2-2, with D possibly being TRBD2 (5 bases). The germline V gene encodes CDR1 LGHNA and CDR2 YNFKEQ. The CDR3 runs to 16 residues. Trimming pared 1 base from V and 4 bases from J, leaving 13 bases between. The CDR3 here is CASSQVASGVTGELFF. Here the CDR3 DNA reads TGTGCCAGCAGCCAAGTAGCTTCCGGGGTCACCGGGGAGCTGTTTTTT.

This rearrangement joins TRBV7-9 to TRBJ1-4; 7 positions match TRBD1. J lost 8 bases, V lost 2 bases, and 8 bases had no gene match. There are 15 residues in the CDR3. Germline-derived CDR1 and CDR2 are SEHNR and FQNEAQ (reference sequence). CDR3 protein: CASSLFGTASEKLFF. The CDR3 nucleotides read TGTGCCAGCAGCTTATTTGGGACAGCGAGCGAAAAACTGTTTTTT.

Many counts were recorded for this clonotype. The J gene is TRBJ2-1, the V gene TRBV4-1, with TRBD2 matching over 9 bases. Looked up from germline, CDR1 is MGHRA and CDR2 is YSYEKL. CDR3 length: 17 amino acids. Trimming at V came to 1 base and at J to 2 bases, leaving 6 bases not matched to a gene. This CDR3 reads CASSQVRAGGPYNEQFF. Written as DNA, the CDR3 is TGCGCCAGCAGCCAAGTCCGGGCGGGGGGGCCCTACAATGAGCAGTTCTTC.